What follows are 29 T cell receptor beta chains derived from one specimen sequenced in a study of T cells in Graves' hyperthyroidism and ophthalmopathy (dated by TCRdb to between 2018 and 2021). The protocol used for the library was multiplex PCR. Data came from an Illumina HiSeq 2000. Amplification of TCR beta CDR3 regions was carried out from RNA transcripts. A first-round RT-PCR of the TCR CDR3 used the HTBI primer set with the Qiagen OneStep RT-PCR kit. TCRdb reanalyzed the raw reads on its own, using fastp at Q25 for trimming and MiXCR for clone calling, and kept in-frame beta chains. Identical CDR3 proteins give one entry, which carries the most common genes and DNA. This sample has roughly 660,000 distinct CDR3 sequences in its table, and roughly 17% of those were observed once. About 14% of the sample comes from the top ten. The sequenced sample was blood. The origin of the receptors is a man between 45 and 60 years old with Graves' hyperthyroidism.

Comments on this clonotype: A much larger clone sits a single nucleotide away, making a read error possible. The conserved closing phenylalanine or tryptophan is absent in this CDR3, likely reflecting a read error. The J gene is TRBJ2-3, the V gene TRBV28, with D tentatively TRBD1 (5 bases). V dropped 3 bases and J dropped 0 bases, with 19 bases sitting between them. CDR3 length: 18 residues. Germline V gene sequence: CDR1 MDHEN, CDR2 SYDVKM. The CDR3 sequence: CASSLAAWGPRSTDTQYS. The CDR3 nucleotides are TGTGCCAGCAGTTTGGCTGCCTGGGGCCCCCGAAGCACAGATACGCAGTATTCT.

This clonotype was seen repeatedly, ten times or more. The chain couples TRBV29-1 to TRBJ2-5, with 11 positions matching TRBD2. CDR3 length equals 14 residues. CDR1 and CDR2 from the germline V gene are SQVTM and ANQGSEA. Trimming at V came to 6 bases and at J to 1 base, leaving 4 bases not matched to a gene. The CDR3 region has the DNA TGCAGCGTCACTAGCGGGGGATCCCAAGAGACCCAGTACTTC. Translation: CSVTSGGSQETQYF. Supplemented by reference TRBV29-1 and TRBJ2-5, the full variable domain reads SAVISQKPSRDICQRGTSLTIQCQVDSQVTMMFWYRQQPGQSLTLIATANQGSEATYESGFVIDKFPISRPNLTFSTLTVSNMSPEDSSIYLCSVTSGGSQETQYFGPGTRLLVL.

J is TRBJ2-1 and V is TRBV6-5, with D possibly TRBD2 on 5 matching bases. V lost 2 bases and J lost 9, with 11 bases in between. Germline V gene lookup returns CDR1 MNHEY and CDR2 SVGAGI. The CDR3 is 13 residues long. The CDR3 DNA follows: TGTGCCAGCAGTTACCCCGGGCGGGCTGAGCAGTTCTTC. Protein sequence: CASSYPGRAEQFF.

In its sample, this clonotype was seen a few times. This CDR3 reads CASTKTGPQEEQYF. In nucleotides, the CDR3 is TGTGCCAGTACCAAAACGGGACCCCAGGAGGAGCAGTACTTC. The V and J genes are TRBV19 and TRBJ2-7; D possibly matches TRBD1 or TRBD2 (5 bases each). The CDR3 consists of 14 residues. Between the trimmed V and J ends, which lost 7 bases and 7 bases, there was a span of 20 bases. Germline V lookup: CDR1 LNHDA, CDR2 SQIVND (reference sequence).

This clonotype was observed many times. The chain recombines TRBV30 with TRBJ2-5; D possibly uses TRBD1 or TRBD2 (6 bases each). V shed 3 bases and J shed 13 bases, with 21 bases lying between them. The CDR3 length is 13 residues. CDR1 is GTSNPN and CDR2 is SVGIG in the germline V gene (reference sequence). CDR3 DNA sequence: TGTGCCTGGAGCGCAACCGGACAGCGGGCTCTGTACTTC. It specifies CAWSATGQRALYF.

This clonotype was detected many times. The chain is built from TRBV7-8 and TRBJ2-1; D is possibly TRBD2 (6 bases). CDR1 is SGHVS, CDR2 FQNEAQ, per germline. The CDR3 spans 15 residues. Between the trimmed V and J ends, which lost 2 bases and 2 bases, there was a span of 10 bases. Written as DNA, the CDR3 is TGTGCCAGCAGCTTACGGGAGTCACCCTACAATGAGCAGTTCTTC. Protein: CASSLRESPYNEQFF.

The rearrangement joins TRBV19 to TRBJ2-1; TRBD2 agrees at 9 bases. CDR1 and CDR2 (germline): LNHDA, SQIVND (reference sequence). There are 15 residues in the CDR3. The J segment lost 9 bases and the V segment lost 3 bases, leaving 9 bases of the junction unmatched. CDR3 protein: CASSMQGLAGGEQFF. CDR3 sequence (DNA): TGTGCCAGTAGTATGCAGGGACTAGCCGGCGGTGAGCAGTTCTTC.

This clonotype was observed a handful of times. V usage is TRBV7-9 and J usage is TRBJ2-5; D perhaps matches TRBD2 (6 bases). V lost 4 bases to trimming and J lost 0 bases, with 18 bases between them. The CDR3 spans 17 residues. Germline loops: CDR1 SEHNR, CDR2 FQNEAQ (reference sequence). For the CDR3, the DNA is TGTGCCAGCAGCTCGCGTACGAGCGGGCCTTACCAAGAGACCCAGTACTTC. Translation: CASSSRTSGPYQETQYF.

This clonotype was observed a handful of times. The chain is built from TRBV6-2 or TRBV6-3 and TRBJ2-7, with 8 bases lining up with TRBD1. Germline trimming cut 5 bases from V and 5 bases from J; bases unmatched to any gene: 11. Germline values: CDR1 MNHEY, CDR2 SVGEGT. The CDR3 contains 15 residues. The CDR3 here is CASSRQGLVFNEQYF. The CDR3 DNA reads as TGTGCCAGCAGTCGACAGGGGCTGGTCTTCAACGAGCAGTACTTC.

The chain couples TRBV24-1 to TRBJ2-2, with 9 positions matching TRBD1. V lost 4 bases and J lost 5; bases outside the gene matches: 16. This CDR3 comprises 19 residues. Per germline, CDR1 KGHDR and CDR2 SFDVKD. CDR3 sequence: CATSDLRRDRAMGTGELFF. Written as DNA, the CDR3 is TGTGCCACCAGTGACCTACGCCGGGACAGGGCCATGGGGACCGGGGAGCTGTTTTTT.

The rearrangement joins TRBV19 to TRBJ2-3; perhaps D is TRBD1 or TRBD2 (5 bases each). Between the trimmed V and J ends, which lost 3 bases and 0 bases, there was a span of 13 bases. Germline CDR1 and CDR2: LNHDA and SQIVND (reference sequence). The CDR3 runs to 16 residues. The CDR3: CASSIRPGLSTDTQYF. The CDR3 bases are TGTGCCAGTAGTATTCGGCCGGGGCTTAGCACAGATACGCAGTATTTT.

In this sample, this clonotype turned up many times. The rearrangement joins TRBV28 to TRBJ2-7, with no clear D. The V end was cut by 5 bases, the J end by 2 bases, with 10 bases between. This CDR3 has 13 residues. Germline V gene lookup returns CDR1 MDHEN and CDR2 SYDVKM. The CDR3 sequence: CASSRRLTYEQYF. CDR3 sequence (DNA): TGTGCCAGCAGTCGGAGACTCACCTACGAGCAGTACTTC.

This clonotype showed up just a few times. The J gene is TRBJ2-1, the V gene TRBV3-1, with a possible D match to TRBD2 (6 bases). Germline-derived CDR1 and CDR2 are LGHDT and YNNKEL (reference sequence). The CDR3 has 15 amino acids. V was trimmed by 5 bases and J by 2 bases, leaving 13 bases between them. The CDR3: CASSVPGLPYNEQFF. As DNA, the CDR3 is TGTGCCAGCAGCGTTCCGGGACTCCCCTACAATGAGCAGTTCTTC.

The gene calls are TRBV6-1 and TRBJ1-4; a possible D gene is TRBD1 (6 bases). Germline V gene data show CDR1 as MNHNS and CDR2 as SASEGT. CDR3 size: 17 residues. Trimming left V 2 bases short and J 0 bases short, with 13 bases between. The CDR3 DNA is TGTGCCAGCAGTGAATCCTACCGACAGGCAACTAATGAAAAACTGTTTTTT. Encoded protein: CASSESYRQATNEKLFF.

This clonotype was observed a handful of times. V gene TRBV19 combines with J gene TRBJ2-6, with 8 bases matching TRBD2. CDR1 is LNHDA and CDR2 is SQIVND in the germline V gene (reference sequence). Trimming took 5 bases from V and 5 from J; bases not matched to a gene: 8. CDR3 size: 16 residues. CDR3 amino acids: CASSFGLAYWANVLTF. In DNA, the CDR3 is TGTGCCAGTAGTTTCGGACTAGCCTATTGGGCCAACGTCCTGACTTTC.

This clonotype has more than one count but fewer than ten. This chain uses TRBV19 with TRBJ2-7, with TRBD1 identical over 9 bases. The trim removed 6 bases at V and 3 bases at J, leaving 3 bases unmatched. Germline CDR1 is LNHDA and CDR2 is SQIVND (reference sequence). The CDR3 extends over 13 amino acids. The CDR3 DNA follows: TGTGCCAGTAGGACGGACAGGGGCTACGAGCAGTACTTC. Translated: CASRTDRGYEQYF. The whole variable domain, filled in from reference TRBV19 and TRBJ2-7, reads DGGITQSPKYLFRKEGQNVTLSCEQNLNHDAMYWYRQDPGQGLRLIYYSQIVNDFQKGDIAEGYSVSREKKESFPLTVTSAQKNPTAFYLCASRTDRGYEQYFGPGTRLTVT.

In this sample, this clonotype turned up many times. The chain links TRBV20-1 to TRBJ1-1, with a possible D match to TRBD1 (6 bases). Germline V gene data show CDR1 as DFQATT and CDR2 as SNEGSKA (reference sequence). CDR3 length: 14 residues. V lost 1 base, J lost 2 bases, and 11 bases lay in between. This CDR3 is CSARAGGANTEAFF. CDR3 nucleotides: TGCAGTGCTAGAGCGGGGGGCGCTAACACTGAAGCTTTCTTT.

The V gene is TRBV7-8, the J gene TRBJ2-7; 12 bases match TRBD2. This CDR3 is built from 16 residues. The germline gives CDR1 SGHVS, CDR2 FQNEAQ. The V and J ends lost 3 bases and 4 bases, in that order; junction bases with no gene match: 7. CDR3 residues: CASSLSGTSGCYEQYF. CDR3 coding DNA: TGTGCCAGCAGCTTGTCCGGGACTAGCGGGTGTTACGAGCAGTACTTC.

A word on this clonotype: A much larger clone is a single base away; this may be a read error. The rearrangement uses TRBV7-2 and TRBJ2-6, with TRBD2 matching over 12 bases. Per germline, CDR1 SGHTA and CDR2 FQGNSA. This CDR3 region has 17 residues. V lost 4 bases to trimming and J lost 2 bases; unmatched junction nucleotides: 3. The DNA for the CDR3 is TGTGCCAGCAGCTCTAGCGGGAGGGCCCCTGGGGCCAACGTCCTGACTTTC. This sequence encodes CASSSSGRAPGANVLTF.

This clonotype was counted many times. V gene TRBV12-3 or TRBV12-4 combines with J gene TRBJ2-1, with D perhaps matching TRBD2 (6 bases). This CDR3 spans 16 amino acids. Trimming left V 7 bases short and J 6 bases short, with 22 bases between. CDR3 DNA: TGTGCCAGCAAAACTCTTCTAGCGTTTTCCGGCAATGAGCAGTTCTTC. It specifies CASKTLLAFSGNEQFF.

This clonotype showed up just once. It may be a read error: a sequence one base away is much more abundant. Since no conserved phenylalanine or tryptophan closes the CDR3, a read error is the likely cause. The rearrangement joins TRBV28 to TRBJ1-6; 7 bases are shared with TRBD1. The junction had 16 bases not matched to a gene; V was cut back by 5 bases and J by 6 bases. The CDR3 sequence is 18 residues long. Germline V gene sequence: CDR1 MDHEN, CDR2 SYDVKM. Here the CDR3 DNA reads TGTGCCAGCAGTACCTATGGGGCTACCGGGACAGTTAATTCACCCCTCCACTGT. The encoded protein is CASSTYGATGTVNSPLHC.

This clonotype has a count of ten or more. The V gene is TRBV28, the J gene TRBJ2-2, with D perhaps TRBD2 (5 bases). Germline CDR1 reads MDHEN; CDR2 reads SYDVKM. The CDR3 sequence is 16 residues long. Trimming removed 3 bases from V and 0 bases from J, with 11 bases in between. The CDR3 protein is CASSFSPGTNTGELFF. The CDR3 region has the DNA TGTGCCAGCAGTTTTAGCCCGGGGACGAACACCGGGGAGCTGTTTTTT.

As concerns this clonotype: A clone one base away is much larger, so this may be a read error. The CDR3 nucleotides read TGTGCCGCCAGTGAATCCGGCCGGGGACCCCACACAGATACGCAGTATTTT. Encoded protein: CAASESGRGPHTDTQYF. This chain connects TRBV24-1 to TRBJ2-3, with D possibly called TRBD1 or TRBD2 (5 bases each). This CDR3 contains 17 residues. Germline V gene sequence: CDR1 KGHDR, CDR2 SFDVKD.

This clonotype showed up many times. The V and J genes are TRBV3-1 and TRBJ2-1, with 10 bases lining up with TRBD2. CDR3 length equals 15 residues. Germline V gene sequence: CDR1 LGHDT, CDR2 YNNKEL (reference sequence). J lost 6 bases, V lost 5 bases, and 7 bases had no gene match. CDR3 in amino acids: CASSALAGVSNEQFF. CDR3 sequence (DNA): TGTGCCAGCAGCGCGCTAGCGGGAGTAAGCAATGAGCAGTTCTTC.

The rearrangement joins TRBV29-1 to TRBJ2-1; D perhaps matches TRBD1 (5 bases). Deletions cut 7 bases from V and 5 bases from J, with 12 bases between. The CDR3 has 12 residues. Germline CDR1 SQVTM, CDR2 ANQGSEA. DNA for the CDR3: TGCAGCGGTGTAGACAGCCACAATGAGCAGTTCTTC. Its protein product is CSGVDSHNEQFF.

This clonotype was counted at least ten times. The genes are TRBV7-9 and TRBJ2-7, with D possibly being TRBD2 (5 bases). V dropped 4 bases and J dropped 0 bases, with 16 bases sitting between them. Germline-derived CDR1 and CDR2 are SEHNR and FQNEAQ (reference sequence). The CDR3 contains 16 residues. This chain's CDR3 is CASSSILVGSSYEQYF. DNA of the CDR3: TGTGCCAGCAGCTCAATACTAGTCGGAAGCTCCTACGAGCAGTACTTC. The whole variable domain, remainder taken from reference TRBV7-9 and TRBJ2-7, is DTGVSQNPRHKITKRGQNVTFRCDPISEHNRLYWYRQTLGQGPEFLTYFQNEAQLEKSRLLSDRFSAERPKGSFSTLEIQRTEQGDSAMYLCASSSILVGSSYEQYFGPGTRLTVT.

This clonotype showed up just a few times. The chain couples TRBV7-9 to TRBJ2-5; D ambiguous. The CDR3 has 13 residues. V dropped 4 bases and J dropped 5 bases, with 11 bases sitting between them. Germline lookup yields CDR1 SEHNR and CDR2 FQNEAQ (reference sequence). The CDR3 DNA is TGTGCCAGCAGCTCTGACCTGGGGGAGACCCAGTACTTC. The encoded protein is CASSSDLGETQYF.

This clonotype has a handful of counts. V usage is TRBV6-5 and J usage is TRBJ2-1; TRBD2 matches 9 bases. There are 15 residues in the CDR3. J was trimmed by 12 bases and V by 2 bases; bases with no gene match: 11. CDR1 MNHEY and CDR2 SVGAGI come from the germline V gene. This chain's CDR3 is CASSYNLAGSRGQFF. The DNA for the CDR3 is TGTGCCAGCAGTTACAATCTAGCGGGAAGTAGGGGGCAGTTCTTC.

This chain connects TRBV19 to TRBJ1-1; maybe TRBD1 (5 bases). Germline V gene lookup returns CDR1 LNHDA and CDR2 SQIVND (reference sequence). Trimming took 4 bases from V and 1 from J, leaving 10 bases between them. The CDR3 has 14 amino acids. For the CDR3, the DNA is TGTGCCAGTAGTAAAAGGGGAGGGAACACTGAAGCTTTCTTT. Protein: CASSKRGGNTEAFF.